This TCR beta chain stems from a study of neoadjuvant anti-PD-1 for oral cavity cancer (dated by TCRdb to about 2021). Regarding the complete study: Three to four biweekly doses of nivolumab at 3 mg/kg were mostly administered to patients before curative-intent surgical resection. Patients who did not progress were given a fourth nivolumab dose at about day 43 and had definitive surgical resection on days 50-56. The parent correlative cohort had about eleven patients and a response rate of 33%. Patients with complete response, partial response or stable disease by RECIST 1.1 were defined as responders, whereas patients with progression were defined as non-responders. Study-level results and caveats: The TCR analyses had only three patients in each response group, and the authors called for validation in larger cohorts. A higher pretreatment blood Treg/Th17 ratio correlated with both higher pretreatment blood TCRbeta clonality and lower post-treatment tumor TCRbeta clonality. Greater tumor shrinkage correlated with larger post-treatment sizes of preexisting intratumoral clones, which suggests that expansion of preexisting clones contributed to response.

As concerns this clone: Its antigen is still unknown. The record has no base qualities; no much larger clone is one base away.

Survey sequencing of tumors used two replicates per sample, and the tumor libraries mostly started from about 5 ug of input genomic DNA. TCRbeta libraries were prepared with the immunoSEQ hsTCRbeta kit according to the manufacturer's instructions. Sequencing of the completed libraries took place using an Illumina NovaSeq 6000 S4 flow cell after they had been pooled to 2.5 to 3.5 nM. The paper's data handling went like this. The immunoSEQ Analyzer was used for raw data preprocessing and quality control. The analysis was restricted to productive rearrangements, with each unique CDR3 amino acid sequence defining a clonotype. Repertoire clonality was estimated as the Gini-Simpson index, which was calculated using the R package tcR. Student's t test was used to compare Gini indices, and Pearson correlation was used to assess associations with tumor size change. The table comes from immuneACCESS by way of TCRdb, which keeps in-frame sequences with V and J called. Part of the clones is missing from these tables; in studies checked, under half for an unresolved V gene and the rest for unknown reasons. V, J and clone size derive from that table, while D and trimming were established from the DNA sequence. Within this sample are 1,500 or so clones, with roughly 49% of them counted one time only. The ten largest clones capture approximately 18% of the sample.

Inclusive of the bounding cysteine and phenylalanine, the CDR3 is 16 residues long. This entry keeps only the CDR3 DNA: 48 bases, framed from base 1. CDR1 and CDR2 (SGHVS, FNYEAQ) derive from the germline V gene. V is cut by 5 bases and J by 0 bases, and the space between the germline ends is 14 bases. The time point label, as the study defines it: after neoadjuvant nivolumab, at surgical resection. Patients had been newly diagnosed with stage II-IVA oral cavity squamous cell carcinoma, and no prior systemic or radiation treatment had been given to the patients. The cohort was composed of patients with HPV-negative, locally advanced oral cavity squamous cell carcinoma. The samples were obtained from a longitudinal correlative study of a single-arm phase II trial testing neoadjuvant nivolumab in oral cavity squamous cell carcinoma. Subject-matched pre- and post-treatment PBMCs and tumors from three responders and three non-responders were subjected to genomic DNA-based TCRbeta sequencing. The Maxwell RSC DNA from Tissue kit was used to isolate genomic DNA from tumor tissue.

The sequencing used tumor tissue, collected after nivolumab (anti-PD-1) treatment. The TCR was taken from a person aged 35-79 years with oral cavity squamous cell carcinoma. The rearranged segments are TRBV7-6 and TRBJ1-3; perhaps TRBD1 is the D gene, with 6 bases matching. The nucleotides read TGTGCCAGCAGCCTCTCAGGGGTTACCTCTGGAAACACCATATATTTT. Translation gives CASSLSGVTSGNTIYF.